The 19 T cell receptor beta chains presented below share a single source sample, sequenced in a study of shared clonotypes between healthy human individuals. Sequencing used immunoSEQ multiplex PCR; TCRdb keeps in-frame clones, though not all of them. The data contain approximately 2,300,000 clones, about nine tenths of them seen just once; the ten biggest clones take up 0.37%. Material for sequencing was naive CD4+ T cells from PBMCs. Subset: CD45RA+ positively selected. The receptors stem from a man younger than 35 in good health. Some clones in this sample may be carry-over from other donors' samples.

The chain combines TRBV5-4 with TRBJ2-5; D ambiguous. CDR3 length: 14 amino acids. Germline CDR1 is SGHNT and CDR2 is YYREEE (reference sequence). V was clipped by 3 bases and J by 1 base, with 10 bases between them. The CDR3 DNA reads TGTGCCAGCAGCTCGATCGTGGGCCAAGAGACCCAGTACTTC. Protein: CASSSIVGQETQYF.

This clone has just one count. This chain links TRBV30 with TRBJ1-6; D is unresolved. The CDR3 has 13 residues. V lost 0 bases, J lost 12 bases, and 12 bases lay in between. Looked up from germline, CDR1 is GTSNPN and CDR2 is SVGIG (reference sequence). Written as DNA, the CDR3 is TGTGCCTGGAGTGTAACTTCTGGCGGACCCCTCCACTTT. This sequence encodes CAWSVTSGGPLHF. The variable domain in full, completed from reference TRBV30 and TRBJ1-6, reads SQTIHQWPATLVQPVGSPLSLECTVEGTSNPNLYWYRQAAGRGLQLLFYSVGIGQISSEVPQNLSASRPQDRQFILSSKKLLLSDSGFYLCAWSVTSGGPLHFGNGTRLTVT.

V usage is TRBV30 and J usage is TRBJ1-2; tentative D call: TRBD1 (5 bases). Germline lookup yields CDR1 GTSNPN and CDR2 SVGIG (reference sequence). V was pared by 4 bases and J by 11 bases, with 17 bases between. The CDR3 covers 12 residues. CDR3 region: CAWTGGGDLYTF. Here the CDR3 DNA reads TGTGCCTGGACTGGGGGTGGAGACCTTTACACCTTC. Full variable domain (missing parts from reference TRBV30 and TRBJ1-2): SQTIHQWPATLVQPVGSPLSLECTVEGTSNPNLYWYRQAAGRGLQLLFYSVGIGQISSEVPQNLSASRPQDRQFILSSKKLLLSDSGFYLCAWTGGGDLYTFGSGTRLTVV.

The chain uses TRBV5-5 and TRBJ2-1; no clear D. CDR3 length equals 12 residues. The germline CDR1 and CDR2 sequences are SGHKS and YYEKEE (reference sequence). Trimming cost V 1 base and J 7 bases, with 6 bases left between them. CDR3 nucleotide sequence: TGTGCCAGCAGCTTGACGAATAATGAGCAGTTCTTC. It is translated as CASSLTNNEQFF. Supplemented by reference TRBV5-5 and TRBJ2-1, the full variable domain reads DAGVTQSPTHLIKTRGQQVTLRCSPISGHKSVSWYQQVLGQGPQFIFQYYEKEERGRGNFPDRFSARQFPNYSSELNVNALLLGDSALYLCASSLTNNEQFFGPGTRLTVL.

The chain has TRBV9 and TRBJ2-2; weak D call: TRBD2 (6 bases). The ends were cut back, 4 bases at V and 6 bases at J, with 13 bases in the middle. Germline V gene lookup returns CDR1 SGDLS and CDR2 YYNGEE. This CDR3 is 14 amino acids long. The CDR3 spells CASSRGTVAGELFF. The CDR3, as DNA: TGTGCCAGCAGCCGGGGGACTGTGGCCGGGGAGCTGTTTTTT.

J is TRBJ2-5 and V is TRBV5-4; unclear D gene. V shed 2 bases and J shed 5 bases, with 13 bases lying between them. The germline V gene has CDR1 SGHNT and CDR2 YYREEE (reference sequence). The CDR3 covers 14 residues. CDR3 nucleotides: TGTGCCAGCAGCTTCGATACAGCCGAGGAGACCCAGTACTTC. Protein: CASSFDTAEETQYF.

The chain combines TRBV5-1 with TRBJ2-7; D is perhaps TRBD2 (6 bases). Trimming pared 5 bases from V and 0 bases from J, leaving 12 bases between. This CDR3 has 14 amino acids. Germline V gene lookup returns CDR1 SGHRS and CDR2 YFSETQ. DNA for the CDR3: TGCGCCAGCAGGTCAATCGGGAGCTCCTACGAGCAGTACTTC. Protein: CASRSIGSSYEQYF.

The chain is built from TRBV9 and TRBJ2-1; no definite D call. This CDR3 has 11 amino acids. The germline CDR1 and CDR2 sequences are SGDLS and YYNGEE. Trimming cost V 4 bases and J 9 bases, with 8 bases left between them. The CDR3 sequence: CASSTSGEQFF. As DNA, the CDR3 is TGTGCCAGCAGCACCTCGGGTGAGCAGTTCTTC.

V and J are TRBV5-6 and TRBJ1-2; weak D call: TRBD1 (6 bases). This CDR3 contains 16 residues. Germline CDR1 and CDR2: SGHDT and YYEEEE. V dropped 1 base and J dropped 2 bases, with 15 bases sitting between them. CDR3 loop: CASSLTRGRGNYGYTF. CDR3 coding DNA: TGTGCCAGCAGCTTGACCCGAGGTAGGGGGAACTATGGCTACACCTTC.

The rearrangement joins TRBV30 to TRBJ1-3, with D perhaps TRBD1 (5 bases). The germline CDR1 and CDR2 sequences are GTSNPN and SVGIG (reference sequence). The CDR3 sequence is 13 residues long. With 1 base removed from V and 4 bases from J, the gap between germline ends came to 8 bases. CDR3 nucleotide sequence: TGTGCCTGGAGTGAGACAGTAGGAAACACCATATATTTT. Encoded protein: CAWSETVGNTIYF.

This chain uses TRBV7-2 with TRBJ1-2; D is undetermined. V was trimmed by 5 bases and J by 8 bases, leaving 9 bases between them. The CDR3 is 11 residues long. CDR1 and CDR2 from the germline V gene are SGHTA and FQGNSA. The chain's CDR3 is CASSLARGYTF. CDR3 bases: TGTGCCAGCAGCCTTGCACGGGGCTACACCTTC.

The J gene is TRBJ2-1, the V gene TRBV2; TRBD2 matches 15 bases. J gave up 3 bases and V 6 bases, and 24 bases lay outside the gene matches. CDR1 SNHLY and CDR2 FYNNEI come from the germline V gene. The CDR3 sequence is 23 residues long. In nucleotides, the CDR3 is TGTGCCAGCAGCCTCGTCCGGGACAGGTTAAGGACTAGCGGGAGGGCCAGCTACAATGAGCAGTTCTTC. Amino acid sequence: CASSLVRDRLRTSGRASYNEQFF.

This clone was counted a few times. The V call is TRBV4-1, the J call TRBJ1-1, with TRBD1 identical over 7 bases. Germline V gene lookup returns CDR1 MGHRA and CDR2 YSYEKL. V trimming: 4 bases; J trimming: 4 bases; junction bases outside the gene matches: 9. The CDR3 has 15 amino acids. This CDR3 is CASSPATGFSTEAFF. The CDR3 nucleotides are TGCGCCAGCAGCCCCGCGACAGGGTTCTCCACTGAAGCTTTCTTT.

The chain is built from TRBV4-2 and TRBJ2-3, with TRBD2 as a possible D gene (6 bases). This CDR3 contains 17 residues. V was cut by 1 base and J by 3 bases, with 17 bases left in between. CDR1 and CDR2 (germline): LGHNA, YNFKEQ. The CDR3 spells CASSQATLASPTDTQYF. CDR3 DNA sequence: TGTGCCAGCAGCCAAGCCACTCTAGCGTCACCTACAGATACGCAGTATTTT.

J is TRBJ1-1 and V is TRBV19; maybe TRBD1 (6 bases). Germline values: CDR1 LNHDA, CDR2 SQIVND (reference sequence). The V end was cut by 5 bases, the J end by 3 bases, with 16 bases between. This CDR3 has 15 amino acids. Here the CDR3 reads CASSRQQGYDTEAFF. CDR3 sequence (DNA): TGTGCCAGTAGTCGGCAACAGGGTTACGACACTGAAGCTTTCTTT.

V and J are TRBV5-1 and TRBJ2-7; no clear D gene. With 4 bases removed from V and 1 base from J, the gap between germline ends came to 12 bases. Germline V gene data show CDR1 as SGHRS and CDR2 as YFSETQ. This CDR3 is built from 14 residues. CDR3 sequence reads: CASSVPGLSYEQYF. CDR3 in DNA: TGCGCCAGCAGCGTACCGGGCCTTTCCTACGAGCAGTACTTC.

Concerning this clone: Other nucleotide sequences in the sample specify the same CDR3. This chain joins TRBV29-1 and TRBJ1-2; 7 nucleotides agree with TRBD1. V lost 6 bases, J lost 5 bases, and 3 bases stayed unmatched. CDR1 is SQVTM, CDR2 ANQGSEA, per germline. The CDR3 has 11 amino acids. The chain's CDR3 is CSVGTVYGYTF. Written as DNA, the CDR3 is TGCAGCGTCGGGACAGTGTATGGCTACACCTTC.

The chain has TRBV5-5 and TRBJ2-3, with D perhaps matching TRBD1 or TRBD2 (5 bases each). The CDR3 sequence is 15 residues long. Germline-derived CDR1 and CDR2 are SGHKS and YYEKEE (reference sequence). V lost 4 bases and J lost 0, with 12 bases in between. In DNA form, the CDR3 reads TGTGCCAGCAGCGTGGGACGGCTGAGCACAGATACGCAGTATTTT. Translated: CASSVGRLSTDTQYF.

V is TRBV11-1 and J is TRBJ2-7, with 11 bases matching TRBD1. This CDR3 has 14 residues. J was trimmed by 7 bases and V by 8 bases; bases with no gene match: 10. Germline lookup yields CDR1 SGHAT and CDR2 FQDESV (reference sequence). CDR3 DNA: TGTGCCAGCGGGCGGACAGGGGGCGCGGGGGAGCAGTACTTC. Its translation: CASGRTGGAGEQYF. The whole variable domain, remainder taken from reference TRBV11-1 and TRBJ2-7, is EAEVAQSPRYKITEKSQAVAFWCDPISGHATLYWYRQILGQGPELLVQFQDESVVDDSQLPKDRFSAERLKGVDSTLKIQPAELGDSAMYLCASGRTGGAGEQYFGPGTRLTVT.